This passage covers 23 T cell receptor beta chains from one sample sequenced in a study of CD8 T cells in ankylosing spondylitis. Study results and caveats: Seemingly distinctive of ankylosing spondylitis blood was a TCR beta motif formed by eight highly homologous variants.

TCRdb ran MiXCR on the 5' RACE reads and lists one entry per CDR3 protein. The sample includes about 540,000 distinct CDR3 sequences, approximately 12% seen only once; the top ten take 6.5% to 7%. For these receptors, no antigen is known. Material: blood, either unsorted or a sorted T cell fraction (not recorded which). Every receptor here comes from a male donor with ankylosing spondylitis.

This clonotype has just a few counts. This rearrangement joins TRBV6-5 to TRBJ2-3; D is perhaps TRBD2 (6 bases). V was clipped by 6 bases and J by 2 bases, with 12 bases between them. Germline CDR1 and CDR2: MNHEY and SVGAGI. This CDR3 is 14 amino acids long. CDR3 DNA: TGTGCCAGCAGGTTAGCGGACCTCACAGATACGCAGTATTTT. This gives the protein CASRLADLTDTQYF.

The CDR3 DNA sequence: TGTGCCAGCGGCGACAGGGTTCAAGAGACCCAGTACTTC. It is translated as CASGDRVQETQYF. The chain couples TRBV2 to TRBJ2-5; TRBD1 matches 7 bases. This CDR3 comprises 13 residues. Germline lookup yields CDR1 SNHLY and CDR2 FYNNEI. J gave up 2 bases and V 8 bases, and 5 bases lay outside the gene matches. Full variable domain (missing parts from reference TRBV2 and TRBJ2-5): EPEVTQTPSHQVTQMGQEVILRCVPISNHLYFYWYRQILGQKVEFLVSFYNNEISEKSEIFDDQFSVERPDGSNFTLKIRSTKLEDSAMYFCASGDRVQETQYFGPGTRLLVL.

J is TRBJ2-7 and V is TRBV20-1; D tentatively reads TRBD1 or TRBD2 (5 bases each). V lost 5 bases to trimming and J lost 3 bases, with 14 bases between them. The CDR3 consists of 13 residues. Germline V gene data show CDR1 as DFQATT and CDR2 as SNEGSKA (reference sequence). The chain's CDR3 is CSASGTFFYEQYF. For the CDR3, the DNA is TGCAGTGCTTCCGGGACCTTTTTCTACGAGCAGTACTTC.

This clonotype was detected only a few times. This sequence joins TRBV20-1 and TRBJ1-2; no clear D gene. CDR3 length: 11 amino acids. Trimming removed 1 base at V and 11 bases at J, with 11 bases between. The germline V gene encodes CDR1 DFQATT and CDR2 SNEGSKA (reference sequence). In DNA, the CDR3 is TGCAGTGCTAGAGTCCTCTGGGTTTACACCTTC. Translated, it gives CSARVLWVYTF.

This clonotype was seen repeatedly, ten times or more. The genes are TRBV29-1 and TRBJ2-3; 7 nucleotides align to TRBD1. Trimming cost V 3 bases and J 1 base; bases outside gene matches: 16. The CDR3 consists of 18 residues. Germline V gene sequence: CDR1 SQVTM, CDR2 ANQGSEA. Written as DNA, the CDR3 is TGCAGCGTTGACGGCCCGAGCCCTACAGGGGTTGGCACAGATACGCAGTATTTT. It specifies CSVDGPSPTGVGTDTQYF.

There are many counts of this clonotype. This chain links TRBV5-1 with TRBJ1-2, with 7 bases fitting TRBD1. The CDR3 consists of 14 residues. CDR1 and CDR2 (germline): SGHRS, YFSETQ. Trimming took 5 bases from V and 1 from J; bases not matched to a gene: 5. The CDR3 loop reads CASRGGQDNYGYTF. CDR3 coding DNA: TGCGCCAGCAGGGGCGGACAGGATAACTATGGCTACACCTTC. Drawing the rest from reference TRBV5-1 and TRBJ1-2, the complete variable domain is KAGVTQTPRYLIKTRGQQVTLSCSPISGHRSVSWYQQTPGQGLQFLFEYFSETQRNKGNFPGRFSGRQFSNSRSEMNVSTLELGDSALYLCASRGGQDNYGYTFGSGTRLTVV.

In its sample, this clonotype was seen a few times. A junction boundary mismatches the germline segment, possibly from a read error. The chain couples TRBV7-2 to TRBJ2-4, with 7 bases identical to TRBD2. The CDR3 loop spans 14 amino acids. Germline assignment: CDR1 SGHTA and CDR2 FQGNSA. The CDR3 protein is CASSLRLAENIQYF. In DNA, the CDR3 is TGTGCCAGCAGCTTAAGACTAGCCGAAAACATTCAGTACTTC.

V gene TRBV5-5 combines with J gene TRBJ2-1; the D is unclear. This CDR3 spans 14 amino acids. Trimming stripped 0 bases from V and 2 bases from J, with 6 bases between. CDR1 is SGHKS and CDR2 is YYEKEE in the germline V gene (reference sequence). The CDR3: CASSLVAAYNEQFF. CDR3 bases: TGTGCCAGCAGCTTGGTGGCAGCCTACAATGAGCAGTTCTTC.

This clonotype was observed a few times. This chain connects TRBV20-1 to TRBJ2-4; D is perhaps TRBD2 (6 bases). Germline assignment: CDR1 DFQATT and CDR2 SNEGSKA (reference sequence). This CDR3 has 18 amino acids. The ends were cut back, 0 bases at V and 7 bases at J, with 25 bases in the middle. CDR3 residues: CSARDWAGEAVGKNIQYF. CDR3 sequence (DNA): TGCAGTGCTAGAGATTGGGCTGGGGAGGCTGTGGGCAAGAACATTCAGTACTTC.

Regarding this clonotype: The junction differs from germline at one of its ends, possibly a read error. V gene TRBV5-1 combines with J gene TRBJ2-3; D not resolved. Germline values: CDR1 SGHRS, CDR2 YFSETQ. This CDR3 spans 13 amino acids. In DNA form, the CDR3 reads TGCGCCAGCTGCTTGCAAGGGCCCGATACGCAGTATTTT. This sequence encodes CASCLQGPDTQYF.

There are a few counts of this clonotype. The chain couples TRBV20-1 to TRBJ2-3; D is unclear. The CDR3 loop spans 13 amino acids. CDR1 and CDR2 from the germline V gene are DFQATT and SNEGSKA (reference sequence). Trimming shortened V by 7 bases and J by 3 bases, and 14 bases separated the two germline ends. CDR3 DNA sequence: TGCAGTGTCCAACTAAGCGTGACAGATACGCAGTATTTT. It yields the protein CSVQLSVTDTQYF.

The sample holds many counts of this clonotype. This rearrangement joins TRBV20-1 to TRBJ2-1; 9 nucleotides line up with TRBD2. Looked up from germline, CDR1 is DFQATT and CDR2 is SNEGSKA (reference sequence). V dropped 6 bases and J dropped 0; count of bases not matched to a gene: 18. The CDR3 loop spans 19 amino acids. CDR3 amino acids: CSANSASGTDFSSYNEQFF. The DNA for the CDR3 is TGCAGTGCCAACTCGGCTAGCGGGACCGATTTTAGCTCCTACAATGAGCAGTTCTTC.

The chain uses TRBV5-1 and TRBJ2-1, with unresolved D. This CDR3 is 15 amino acids long. Germline V CDR1 and CDR2: SGHRS, YFSETQ. V dropped 0 bases and J dropped 8 bases, with 15 bases sitting between them. The CDR3 region has the DNA TGCGCCAGCAGCTTGGACGGTTTTGCGGTGGATGAGCAGTTCTTC. It encodes CASSLDGFAVDEQFF.

This rearrangement joins TRBV14 to TRBJ2-1; 9 bases are shared with TRBD2. The length of the CDR3 is 14 residues. Germline CDR1 SGHDN, CDR2 FVKESK. J gave up 6 bases and V 4 bases, and 4 bases lay outside the gene matches. CDR3 in amino acids: CASSPGLAANEQFF. The DNA for the CDR3 is TGTGCCAGCAGCCCGGGACTAGCAGCCAATGAGCAGTTCTTC.

This clonotype was seen a handful of times. The chain combines TRBV24-1 with TRBJ2-1; 11 positions agree with TRBD1. The CDR3 is 16 amino acids. The J segment lost 8 bases and the V segment lost 3 bases, leaving 8 bases of the junction unmatched. Germline V lookup: CDR1 KGHDR, CDR2 SFDVKD. The CDR3 DNA sequence: TGTGCCACCAGTGATCCGGGACAGGGGGTGATCGATGAGCAGTTCTTC. The encoded protein is CATSDPGQGVIDEQFF.

The chain carries TRBV11-3 and TRBJ2-1; tentative D call: TRBD2 (6 bases). Germline V gene sequence: CDR1 SGHNT, CDR2 YENEEA. The CDR3 is 15 residues long. Deletions cut 5 bases from V and 0 bases from J, with 11 bases between. CDR3 amino acids: CASSPRLVSYNEQFF. The CDR3 DNA is TGTGCCAGCAGCCCGAGACTAGTCTCCTACAATGAGCAGTTCTTC.

The CDR3 nucleotides are TGTGCCAGCAGTTTAAACGGTCACACAGATACGCAGTATTTT. Residues: CASSLNGHTDTQYF. The chain links TRBV27 to TRBJ2-3; D is uncertain. Germline V gene lookup returns CDR1 MNHEY and CDR2 SMNVEV (reference sequence). V was cut by 2 bases and J by 2 bases, with 8 bases left in between. This CDR3 has 14 amino acids.

Many counts were recorded for this clonotype. The gene calls are TRBV20-1 and TRBJ2-1; no clear D gene. The CDR3 is 14 residues long. Germline V CDR1 and CDR2: DFQATT, SNEGSKA (reference sequence). V gave up 5 bases and J gave up 1 base, with 12 bases separating them. For the CDR3, the DNA is TGCAGTGCTGGTACTCAATTATCCTACAATGAGCAGTTCTTC. Residues: CSAGTQLSYNEQFF.

This clonotype was recorded a few times. The V and J genes are TRBV5-1 and TRBJ1-1; 9 nucleotides agree with TRBD1. With V trimmed by 2 bases and J by 1 base, 6 bases remained unmatched. CDR1 is SGHRS and CDR2 is YFSETQ in the germline V gene. The CDR3 has 16 amino acids. The CDR3 nucleotides are TGCGCCAGCAGCTTACAGGGGGCCCTGGGGAACACTGAAGCTTTCTTT. Translation: CASSLQGALGNTEAFF.

This clonotype was recorded a few times. V gene TRBV6-1 combines with J gene TRBJ2-7, with 7 bases that match TRBD2. The germline V gene encodes CDR1 MNHNS and CDR2 SASEGT. The CDR3 spans 16 residues. After removal of 7 bases from V and 6 bases from J, the junction contained 18 bases not matched to a gene. The DNA of the CDR3 is TGTGCCAGCATCCCGAGATTGGGGACTACCCCCCTCGAGCAGTACTTC. Encoded protein: CASIPRLGTTPLEQYF.

This clonotype showed up many times. This rearrangement joins TRBV3-1 to TRBJ1-3; TRBD1 aligns across 8 bases. The CDR3 length is 15 residues. The junction had 3 bases not matched to a gene; V was cut back by 3 bases and J by 2 bases. Looked up from germline, CDR1 is LGHDT and CDR2 is YNNKEL (reference sequence). The CDR3 nucleotides read TGTGCCAGCAGCCAGGGACAGGCGGCTGGAAACACCATATATTTT. Its translation: CASSQGQAAGNTIYF.

At least ten counts were recorded for this clonotype. The V gene is TRBV28, the J gene TRBJ1-1; the D is unclear. The germline gives CDR1 MDHEN, CDR2 SYDVKM. The CDR3 is made up of 12 amino acids. V was trimmed by 6 bases and J by 0 bases, leaving 5 bases between them. The CDR3 spells CASRTLNTEAFF. The DNA of the CDR3 is TGTGCCAGCAGGACCTTGAACACTGAAGCTTTCTTT.

In this sample, this clonotype turned up a few times. The rearrangement joins TRBV11-2 to TRBJ2-7; D is uncertain. The V gene lost 5 bases and the J gene lost 5 bases, with 13 bases spanning the gap. Germline lookup yields CDR1 SGHAT and CDR2 FQNNGV. The CDR3 is made up of 13 amino acids. The CDR3 DNA is TGTGCCAGCAGCAAAACGGGCCAAAACGAGCAGTACGTC. It yields the protein CASSKTGQNEQYV.